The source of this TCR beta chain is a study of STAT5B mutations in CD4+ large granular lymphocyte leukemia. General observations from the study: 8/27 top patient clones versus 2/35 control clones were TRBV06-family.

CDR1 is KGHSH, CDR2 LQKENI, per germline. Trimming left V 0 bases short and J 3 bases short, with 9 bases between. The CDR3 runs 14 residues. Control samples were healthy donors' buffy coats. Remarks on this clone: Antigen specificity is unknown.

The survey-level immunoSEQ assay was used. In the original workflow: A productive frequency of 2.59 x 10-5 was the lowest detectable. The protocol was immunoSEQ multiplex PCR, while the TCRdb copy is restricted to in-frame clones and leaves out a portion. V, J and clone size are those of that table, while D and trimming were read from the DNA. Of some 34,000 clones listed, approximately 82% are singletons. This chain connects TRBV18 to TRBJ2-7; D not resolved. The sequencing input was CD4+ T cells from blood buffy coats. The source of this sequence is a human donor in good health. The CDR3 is CASSPPLLYYEQYF. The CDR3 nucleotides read TGTGCCAGCTCACCACCGTTGCTTTACTACGAGCAGTACTTC.